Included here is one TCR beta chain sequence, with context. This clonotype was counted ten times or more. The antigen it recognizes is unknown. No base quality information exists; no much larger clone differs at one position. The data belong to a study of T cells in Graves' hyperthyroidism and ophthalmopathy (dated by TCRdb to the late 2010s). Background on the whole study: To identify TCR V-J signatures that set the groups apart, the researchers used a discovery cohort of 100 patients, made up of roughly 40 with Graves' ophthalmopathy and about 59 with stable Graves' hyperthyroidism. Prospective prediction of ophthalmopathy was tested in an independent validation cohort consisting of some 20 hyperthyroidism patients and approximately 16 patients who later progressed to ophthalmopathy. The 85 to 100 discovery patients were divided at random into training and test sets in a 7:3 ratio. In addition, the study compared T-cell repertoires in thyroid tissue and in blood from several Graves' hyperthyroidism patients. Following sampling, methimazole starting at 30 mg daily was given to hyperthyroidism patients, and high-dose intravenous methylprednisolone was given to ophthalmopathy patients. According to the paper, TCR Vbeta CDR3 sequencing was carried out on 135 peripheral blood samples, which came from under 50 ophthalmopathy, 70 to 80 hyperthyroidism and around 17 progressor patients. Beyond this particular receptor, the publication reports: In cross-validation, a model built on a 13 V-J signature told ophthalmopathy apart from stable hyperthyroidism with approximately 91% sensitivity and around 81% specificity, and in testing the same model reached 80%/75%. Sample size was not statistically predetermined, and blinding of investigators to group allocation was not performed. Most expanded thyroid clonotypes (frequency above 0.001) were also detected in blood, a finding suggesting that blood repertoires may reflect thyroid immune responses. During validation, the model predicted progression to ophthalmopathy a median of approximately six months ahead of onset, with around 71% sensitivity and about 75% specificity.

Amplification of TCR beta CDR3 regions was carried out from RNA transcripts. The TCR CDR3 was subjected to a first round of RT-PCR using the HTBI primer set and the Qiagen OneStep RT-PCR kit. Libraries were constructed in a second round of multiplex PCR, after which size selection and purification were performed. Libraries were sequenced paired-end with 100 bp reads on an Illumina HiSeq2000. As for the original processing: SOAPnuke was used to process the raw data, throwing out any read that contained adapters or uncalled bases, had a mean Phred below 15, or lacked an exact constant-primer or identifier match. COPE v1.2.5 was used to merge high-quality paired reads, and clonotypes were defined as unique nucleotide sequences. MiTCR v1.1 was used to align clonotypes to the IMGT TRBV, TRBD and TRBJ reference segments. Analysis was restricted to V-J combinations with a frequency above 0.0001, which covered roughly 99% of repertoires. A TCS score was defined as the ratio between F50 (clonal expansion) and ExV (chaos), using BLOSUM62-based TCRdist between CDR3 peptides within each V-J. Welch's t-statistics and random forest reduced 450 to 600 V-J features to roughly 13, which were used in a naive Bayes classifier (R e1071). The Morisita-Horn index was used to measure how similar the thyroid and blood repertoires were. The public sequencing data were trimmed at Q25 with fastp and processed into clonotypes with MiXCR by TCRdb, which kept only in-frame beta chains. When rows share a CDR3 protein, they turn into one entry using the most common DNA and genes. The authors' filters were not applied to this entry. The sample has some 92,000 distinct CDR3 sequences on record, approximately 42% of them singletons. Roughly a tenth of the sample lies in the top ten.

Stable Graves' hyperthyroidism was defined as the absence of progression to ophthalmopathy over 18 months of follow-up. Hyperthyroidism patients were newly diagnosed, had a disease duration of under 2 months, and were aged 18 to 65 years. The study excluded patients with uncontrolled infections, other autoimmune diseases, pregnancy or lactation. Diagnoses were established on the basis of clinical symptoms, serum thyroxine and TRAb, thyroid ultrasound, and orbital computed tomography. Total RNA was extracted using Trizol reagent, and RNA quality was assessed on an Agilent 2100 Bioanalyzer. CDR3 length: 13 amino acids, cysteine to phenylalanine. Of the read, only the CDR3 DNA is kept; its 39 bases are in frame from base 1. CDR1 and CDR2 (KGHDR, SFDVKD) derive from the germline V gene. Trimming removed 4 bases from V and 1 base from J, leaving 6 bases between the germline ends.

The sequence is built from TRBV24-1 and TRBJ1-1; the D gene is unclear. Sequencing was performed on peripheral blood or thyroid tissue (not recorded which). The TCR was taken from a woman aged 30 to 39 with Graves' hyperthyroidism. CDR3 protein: CATSERWNTEAFF. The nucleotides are TGTGCCACCAGTGAGAGGTGGAACACTGAAGCTTTCTTT.